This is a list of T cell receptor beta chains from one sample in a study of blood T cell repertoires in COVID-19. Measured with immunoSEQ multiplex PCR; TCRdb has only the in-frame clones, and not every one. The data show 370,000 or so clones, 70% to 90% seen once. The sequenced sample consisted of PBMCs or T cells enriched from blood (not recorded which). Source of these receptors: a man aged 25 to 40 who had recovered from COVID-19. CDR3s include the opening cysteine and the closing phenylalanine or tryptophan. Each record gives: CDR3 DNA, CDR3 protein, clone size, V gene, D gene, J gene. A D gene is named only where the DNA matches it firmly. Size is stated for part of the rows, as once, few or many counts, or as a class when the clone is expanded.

TGTGCCAGCAGTGTTCATAGCGGCAACACCGGGGAGCTGTTTTTT CASSVHSGNTGELFF . TRBV6-4 . TRBJ2-2
TGTGCCAGCTGGGGGGGGGAGACCCAGTACTTC CASWGGETQYF . TRBV7-9 TRBD2 TRBJ2-5
TGTGCCAGCAGCTTGGAGAGCGGGGTGACTCAAGAGACCCAGTACTTC CASSLESGVTQETQYF . TRBV5-6 TRBD2 TRBJ2-5
TGTGCCAGTAGTATTGCGGAGGGACAGCCCCAGCATTTT CASSIAEGQPQHF . TRBV19 . TRBJ1-5
TGTGCCAGCAGCTATACCCTTGGCAGGGACTATGGCTACACCTTC CASSYTLGRDYGYTF . TRBV7-9 . TRBJ1-2
TGCGCCAGCAGTTCGGGACAGGGACGGACTGAAGCTTTCTTT CASSSGQGRTEAFF . TRBV10-1 TRBD1 TRBJ1-1
TGTGCCAGCTCACCAGGGGGCCTAAACAATCAGCCCCAGCATTTT CASSPGGLNNQPQHF . TRBV18 . TRBJ1-5
TGCAGTGCTAGTTTGTCTGGGGCCAGCTCTGGAAACACCATATATTTT CSASLSGASSGNTIYF . TRBV20-1 . TRBJ1-3
TGTGCCAGCAGTCCCTCAGGCGGGTTCCTCTCTGGAAACACCATATATTTT CASSPSGGFLSGNTIYF once TRBV6-6 . TRBJ1-3
TGTGCCAGCAGCCAAACGACAGGGGGAGGCACTGAAGCTTTCTTT CASSQTTGGGTEAFF . TRBV3-1/TRBV3-2 TRBD1 TRBJ1-1
TGTGCCAGCATGAAACAGGACAAAAACATTCAGTACTTC CASMKQDKNIQYF . TRBV6-5 . TRBJ2-4
TGTGCCAGCAGGATCGGGGCAGGGGTCATCACCGGGGTCTTTGCCCGGGAGCTGTTTTTT CASRIGAGVITGVFARELFF . TRBV2 . TRBJ2-2
TGTGCCTGGGACCGGCTGGCGGGGTACACTGAAGCTTTCTTT CAWDRLAGYTEAFF . TRBV30 . TRBJ1-1
TGTGCGAGCGGACCCATCGGGGATAATTCACCCCTCCACTTT CASGPIGDNSPLHF . TRBV28 . TRBJ1-6
TGTGCCAGCCGCGGGACAACTAATGAAAAACTGTTTTTT CASRGTTNEKLFF . TRBV18 . TRBJ1-4
TGTGCCTGGAGCTACAGGGGAGTCGGCAATCAGCCCCAGCATTTT CAWSYRGVGNQPQHF few TRBV30 TRBD1 TRBJ1-5
TGTGCCAGTAGTTTTCGGGCGGGAGGAGGTGGCTACACCTTC CASSFRAGGGGYTF . TRBV19 . TRBJ1-2
TGTGCCTGGAGTGTATTGCCCAATCTCCGGGACAAGGGCTACACCTTC CAWSVLPNLRDKGYTF . TRBV30 . TRBJ1-2
TGTGCCAGCAGCGCCGGACAGGGCCTCATGAACACTGAAGCTTTCTTT CASSAGQGLMNTEAFF . TRBV13 TRBD1 TRBJ1-1
TGTGCCAGCAGCTTGACCGGGTGGGCAGATACGCAGTATTTT CASSLTGWADTQYF . TRBV5-5 . TRBJ2-3
TGCGCCAGTACCCGGGACAGGGGTATCTACGAGCAGTACTTC CASTRDRGIYEQYF . TRBV5-1 TRBD1 TRBJ2-7
TGTGCCAGTAGTATAGACAGGGGGACGTATGGCTACACCTTC CASSIDRGTYGYTF . TRBV19 TRBD1 TRBJ1-2
TGTGCCAGCAGTGACCCCGGGACTAGCATGCAGTATTTT CASSDPGTSMQYF . TRBV6-2/TRBV6-3 TRBD2 TRBJ2-3
TGTGCCTGGAGTGTTGGGCAGGGGCTCAATGAAAAACTGTTTTTT CAWSVGQGLNEKLFF . TRBV30 . TRBJ1-4
TGTGCCAGCAGCGACGGGTTGGGGCCAGGCTACGAGCAGTACTTC CASSDGLGPGYEQYF . TRBV5-6 . TRBJ2-7